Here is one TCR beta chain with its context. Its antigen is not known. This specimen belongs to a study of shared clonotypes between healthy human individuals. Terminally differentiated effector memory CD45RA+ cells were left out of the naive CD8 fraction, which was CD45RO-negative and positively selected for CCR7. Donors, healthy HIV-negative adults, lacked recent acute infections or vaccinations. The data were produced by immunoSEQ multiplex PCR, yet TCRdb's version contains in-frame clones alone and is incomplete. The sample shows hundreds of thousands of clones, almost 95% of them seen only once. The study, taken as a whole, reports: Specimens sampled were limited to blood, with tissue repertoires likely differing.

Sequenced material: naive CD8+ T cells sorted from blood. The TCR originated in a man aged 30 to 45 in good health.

The CDR3 is CSVEDTRYYGYTF. The CDR3 nucleotides are TGCAGCGTTGAAGATACCAGGTACTATGGCTACACCTTC. This rearrangement joins TRBV29-1 to TRBJ1-2; D is undetermined. The CDR3 is 13 amino acids. The germline CDR1 and CDR2 sequences are SQVTM and ANQGSEA. V shed 0 bases and J shed 3 bases, with 8 bases lying between them.